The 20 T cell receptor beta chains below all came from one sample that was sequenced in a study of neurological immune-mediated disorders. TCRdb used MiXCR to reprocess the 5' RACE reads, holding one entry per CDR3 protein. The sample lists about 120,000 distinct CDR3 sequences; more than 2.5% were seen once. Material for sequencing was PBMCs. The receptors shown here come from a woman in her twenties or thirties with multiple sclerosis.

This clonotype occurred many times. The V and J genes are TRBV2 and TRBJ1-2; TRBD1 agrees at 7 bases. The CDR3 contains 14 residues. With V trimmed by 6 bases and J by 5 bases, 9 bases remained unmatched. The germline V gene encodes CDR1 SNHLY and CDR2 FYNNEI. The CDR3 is CASSPGQAPYGYTF. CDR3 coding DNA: TGTGCCAGCAGCCCCGGACAGGCCCCTTATGGCTACACCTTC. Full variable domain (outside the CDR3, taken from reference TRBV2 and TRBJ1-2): EPEVTQTPSHQVTQMGQEVILRCVPISNHLYFYWYRQILGQKVEFLVSFYNNEISEKSEIFDDQFSVERPDGSNFTLKIRSTKLEDSAMYFCASSPGQAPYGYTFGSGTRLTVV.

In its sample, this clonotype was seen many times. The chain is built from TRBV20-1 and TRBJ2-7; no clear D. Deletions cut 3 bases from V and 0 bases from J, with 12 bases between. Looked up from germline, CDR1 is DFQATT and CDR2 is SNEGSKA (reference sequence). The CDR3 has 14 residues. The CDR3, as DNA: TGCAGTGCTAGCAAGTCAGGAAACTCCTACGAGCAGTACTTC. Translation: CSASKSGNSYEQYF.

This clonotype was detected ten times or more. CDR3 bases: TGCAGTGCTAGAGTGCTGGAAAAACTGTTTTTT. Amino acids: CSARVLEKLFF. The genes are TRBV20-1 and TRBJ1-4; no firm D call. V was cut by 1 base and J by 8 bases, with 5 bases left in between. Germline V gene data show CDR1 as DFQATT and CDR2 as SNEGSKA (reference sequence). This CDR3 has 11 residues.

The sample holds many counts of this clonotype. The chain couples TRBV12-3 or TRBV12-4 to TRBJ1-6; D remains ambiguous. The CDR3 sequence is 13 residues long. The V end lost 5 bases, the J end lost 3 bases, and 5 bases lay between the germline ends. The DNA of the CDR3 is TGTGCCAGCAGTGACCTCTATAATTCACCCCTCCACTTT. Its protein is CASSDLYNSPLHF.

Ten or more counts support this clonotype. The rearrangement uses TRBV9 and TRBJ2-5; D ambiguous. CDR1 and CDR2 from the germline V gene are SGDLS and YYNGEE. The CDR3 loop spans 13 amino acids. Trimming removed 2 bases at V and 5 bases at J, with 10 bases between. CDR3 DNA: TGTGCCAGCAGCGTGAGTAGTCGGGAGACCCAGTACTTC. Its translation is CASSVSSRETQYF.

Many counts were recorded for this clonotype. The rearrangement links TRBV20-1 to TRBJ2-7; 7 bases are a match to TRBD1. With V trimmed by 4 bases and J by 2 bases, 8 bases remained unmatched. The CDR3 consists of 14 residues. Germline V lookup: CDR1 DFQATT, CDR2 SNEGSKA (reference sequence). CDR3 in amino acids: CSATRGGPAYEQYF. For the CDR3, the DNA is TGCAGTGCTACTCGAGGGGGCCCGGCCTACGAGCAGTACTTC.

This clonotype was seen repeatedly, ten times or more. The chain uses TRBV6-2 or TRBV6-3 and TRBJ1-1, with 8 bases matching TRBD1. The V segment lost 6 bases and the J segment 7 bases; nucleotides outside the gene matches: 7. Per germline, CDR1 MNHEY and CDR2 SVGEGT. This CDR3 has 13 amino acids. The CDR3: CASRWTGMLEAFF. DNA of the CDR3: TGTGCCAGCAGATGGACAGGGATGCTTGAAGCTTTCTTT.

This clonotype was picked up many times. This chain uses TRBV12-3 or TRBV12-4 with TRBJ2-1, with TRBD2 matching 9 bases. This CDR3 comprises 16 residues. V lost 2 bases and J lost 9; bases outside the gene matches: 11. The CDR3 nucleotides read TGTGCCAGCAGTTTACCCGGGAGGCTAGCGGGAATTGAGCAGTTCTTC. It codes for CASSLPGRLAGIEQFF.

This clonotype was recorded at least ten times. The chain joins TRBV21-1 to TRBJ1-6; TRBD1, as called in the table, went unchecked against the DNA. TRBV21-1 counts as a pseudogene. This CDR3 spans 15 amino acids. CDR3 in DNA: TGTGCCAGCAGCCCGAACTCTCAGGGAAACTCACCCCTCCACTTT. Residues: CASSPNSQGNSPLHF.

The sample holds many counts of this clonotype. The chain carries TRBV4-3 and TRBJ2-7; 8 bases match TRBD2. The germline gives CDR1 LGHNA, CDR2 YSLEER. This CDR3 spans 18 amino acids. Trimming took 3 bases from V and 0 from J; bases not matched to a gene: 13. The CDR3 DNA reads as TGCGCCAGCAGCCAGATCTACGGGGGTAGCGGGGACTCCTACGAGCAGTACTTC. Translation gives CASSQIYGGSGDSYEQYF.

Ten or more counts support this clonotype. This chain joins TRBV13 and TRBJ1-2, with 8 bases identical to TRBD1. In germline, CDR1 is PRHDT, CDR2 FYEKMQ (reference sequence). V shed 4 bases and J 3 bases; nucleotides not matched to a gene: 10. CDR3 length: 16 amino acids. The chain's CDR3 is CASSSYPDRDDYGYTF. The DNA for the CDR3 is TGTGCCAGCAGCTCCTACCCGGACAGGGATGACTATGGCTACACCTTC.

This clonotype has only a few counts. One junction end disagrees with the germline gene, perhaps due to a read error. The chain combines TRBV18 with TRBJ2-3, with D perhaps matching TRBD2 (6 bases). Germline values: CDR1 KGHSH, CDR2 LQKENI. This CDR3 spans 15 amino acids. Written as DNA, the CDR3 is TGTGTCAGCTCACCACCGGGGACTAGCACAGATACGCAGTATTTT. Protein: CVSSPPGTSTDTQYF.

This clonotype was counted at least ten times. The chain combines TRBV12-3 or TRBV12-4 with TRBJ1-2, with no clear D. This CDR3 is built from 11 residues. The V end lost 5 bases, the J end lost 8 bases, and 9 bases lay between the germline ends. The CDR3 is CASSEVKGYTF. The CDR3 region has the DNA TGTGCCAGCAGTGAGGTTAAGGGCTACACCTTC.

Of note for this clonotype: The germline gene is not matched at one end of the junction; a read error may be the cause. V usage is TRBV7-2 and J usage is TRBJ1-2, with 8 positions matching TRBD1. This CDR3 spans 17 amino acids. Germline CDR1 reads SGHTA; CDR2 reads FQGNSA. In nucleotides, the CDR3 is TGTGCCAGCAACTTAGTGGGGGATGGACAGGGTCGGTATGGCTACACCTTC. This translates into CASNLVGDGQGRYGYTF.

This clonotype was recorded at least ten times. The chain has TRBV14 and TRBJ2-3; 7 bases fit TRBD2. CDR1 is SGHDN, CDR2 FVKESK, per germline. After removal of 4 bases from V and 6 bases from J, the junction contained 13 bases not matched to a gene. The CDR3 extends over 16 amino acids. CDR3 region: CASSRDGEGLQDTQYF. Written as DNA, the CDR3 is TGTGCCAGCAGCCGGGACGGGGAGGGCCTTCAGGATACGCAGTATTTT.

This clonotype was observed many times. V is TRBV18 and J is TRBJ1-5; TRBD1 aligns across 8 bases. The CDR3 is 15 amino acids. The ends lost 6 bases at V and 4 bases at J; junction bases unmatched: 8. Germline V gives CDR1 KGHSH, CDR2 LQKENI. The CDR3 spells CASSADRVGNQPQHF. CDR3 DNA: TGTGCCAGCTCCGCGGACAGGGTTGGAAATCAGCCCCAGCATTTT. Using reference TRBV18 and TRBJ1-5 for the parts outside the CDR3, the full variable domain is NAGVMQNPRHLVRRRGQEARLRCSPMKGHSHVYWYRQLPEEGLKFMVYLQKENIIDESGMPKERFSAEFPKEGPSILRIQQVVRGDSAAYFCASSADRVGNQPQHFGDGTRLSIL.

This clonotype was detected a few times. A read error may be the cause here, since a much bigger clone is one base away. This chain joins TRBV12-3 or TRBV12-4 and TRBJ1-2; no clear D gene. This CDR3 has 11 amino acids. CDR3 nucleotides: TGTGACAGTCGACATGGGTATGGCTACACCTTC. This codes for CDSRHGYGYTF.

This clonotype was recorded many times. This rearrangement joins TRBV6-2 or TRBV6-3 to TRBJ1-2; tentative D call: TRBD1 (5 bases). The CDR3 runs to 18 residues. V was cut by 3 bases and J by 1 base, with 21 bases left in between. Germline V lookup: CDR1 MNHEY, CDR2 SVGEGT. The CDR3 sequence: CASSYSRDDETNNYGYTF. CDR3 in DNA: TGTGCCAGCAGTTATTCCCGGGACGACGAAACAAATAACTATGGCTACACCTTC.

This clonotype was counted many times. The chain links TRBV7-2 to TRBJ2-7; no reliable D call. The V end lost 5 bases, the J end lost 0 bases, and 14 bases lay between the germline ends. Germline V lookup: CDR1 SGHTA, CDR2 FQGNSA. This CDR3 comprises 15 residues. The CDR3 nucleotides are TGTGCCAGCAGCCCCCGGGTCGCACACTCCTACGAGCAGTACTTC. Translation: CASSPRVAHSYEQYF. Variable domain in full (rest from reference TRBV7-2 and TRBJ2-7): GAGVSQSPSNKVTEKGKDVELRCDPISGHTALYWYRQSLGQGLEFLIYFQGNSAPDKSGLPSDRFSAERTGGSVSTLTIQRTQQEDSAVYLCASSPRVAHSYEQYFGPGTRLTVT.

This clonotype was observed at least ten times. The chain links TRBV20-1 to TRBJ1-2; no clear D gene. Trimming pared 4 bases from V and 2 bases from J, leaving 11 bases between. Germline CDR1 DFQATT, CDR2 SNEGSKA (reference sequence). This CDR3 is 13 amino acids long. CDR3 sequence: CSAKEGANYGYTF. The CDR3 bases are TGCAGTGCTAAGGAGGGAGCGAACTATGGCTACACCTTC.